The 17 T cell receptor beta chains listed next were all sequenced from one sample in a study of T cell responses to AZD1222 COVID-19 vaccine. Sequencing used immunoSEQ multiplex PCR; TCRdb keeps in-frame clones, though not all of them. The repertoire holds 80,000 to 90,000 clones, with approximately 90% as singletons. The sample in question was peripheral blood, obtained 28 days after the second AZD1222 dose. The receptors were gathered from an adult who received the AZD1222 COVID-19 vaccine.

This sequence joins TRBV27 and TRBJ2-6; D unclear. Trimming shortened V by 9 bases and J by 0 bases, and 9 bases separated the two germline ends. The CDR3 consists of 14 residues. Germline CDR1 MNHEY, CDR2 SMNVEV (reference sequence). The CDR3 reads CASAQSSGANVLTF. CDR3 sequence (DNA): TGTGCCAGTGCTCAAAGCTCTGGGGCCAACGTCCTGACTTTC.

The chain recombines TRBV3-1 (or the pseudogene TRBV3-2) with TRBJ1-5; D remains unclear. V was trimmed by 4 bases and J by 1 base, leaving 14 bases between them. The germline gives CDR1 LGHDT, CDR2 YNNKEL (reference sequence). The CDR3 runs 16 residues. CDR3 bases: TGTGCCAGCAGCCGTCGGGCCGACTCCAGCAATCAGCCCCAGCATTTT. Its translation is CASSRRADSSNQPQHF.

The chain has TRBV6-6 and TRBJ2-5, with 8 bases matching TRBD2. V trimming: 7 bases; J trimming: 3 bases; junction bases outside the gene matches: 7. The germline CDR1 and CDR2 sequences are MNHNY and SVGAGI (reference sequence). The CDR3 is 14 amino acids. CDR3 DNA: TGTGCCAGCAACCGCGGGGGGTCCAAAGAGACCCAGTACTTC. Protein sequence: CASNRGGSKETQYF.

The gene calls are TRBV24-1 and TRBJ2-2, with D hard to call. Trimming removed 0 bases at V and 5 bases at J, with 6 bases between. The CDR3 totals 14 residues. CDR1 and CDR2 from the germline V gene are KGHDR and SFDVKD. Here the CDR3 reads CATSDLYGTGELFF. CDR3 sequence (DNA): TGTGCCACCAGTGATTTGTACGGGACCGGGGAGCTGTTTTTT.

The chain joins TRBV12-1 to TRBJ2-1; the D call of TRBD2 is as the table states it, not checked on the DNA. TRBV12-1 is deemed a pseudogene. The CDR3 consists of 19 residues. The CDR3 here is CASSPRWGAGGSSYNEQFF. The CDR3 DNA reads TGTGCCAGCAGCCCCCGCTGGGGAGCGGGGGGATCCTCCTACAATGAGCAGTTCTTC.

The chain recombines TRBV11-2 with TRBJ2-5, with 7 nucleotides matching TRBD2. The CDR3 extends over 15 amino acids. Germline V gene lookup returns CDR1 SGHAT and CDR2 FQNNGV. Losses at the gene ends were 4 bases for V and 1 base for J; bases not matched to a gene: 6. The CDR3 DNA reads as TGTGCCAGCAGCTCTGGGAGGGGCGGCCAAGAGACCCAGTACTTC. It is translated as CASSSGRGGQETQYF.

This chain joins TRBV10-1 and TRBJ2-3; D might be TRBD2 (5 bases). The CDR3 consists of 15 residues. Trimming cost V 3 bases and J 4 bases, with 14 bases left between them. Germline V gives CDR1 WNHNN, CDR2 SYGVQD (reference sequence). DNA for the CDR3: TGCGCCAGCAGTGACAACGGGGTCGAGGCAGATACGCAGTATTTT. It specifies CASSDNGVEADTQYF.

This sequence joins TRBV28 and TRBJ1-1, with 7 bases fitting TRBD1. V shed 5 bases and J 1 base; nucleotides not matched to a gene: 7. The length of the CDR3 is 15 residues. The germline gives CDR1 MDHEN, CDR2 SYDVKM. The CDR3 DNA follows: TGTGCCAGCAGTATCACGACAGGGAGGAACACTGAAGCTTTCTTT. It yields the protein CASSITTGRNTEAFF.

V gene TRBV30 combines with J gene TRBJ2-4; no clear D gene. With 0 bases removed from V and 0 bases from J, the gap between germline ends came to 6 bases. Germline V CDR1 and CDR2: GTSNPN, SVGIG (reference sequence). The CDR3 spans 14 residues. The CDR3 region has the DNA TGTGCCTGGAGTGTCATACTAGCCAAAAACATTCAGTACTTC. Translated: CAWSVILAKNIQYF.

The rearrangement joins TRBV3-1 (or the pseudogene TRBV3-2) to TRBJ2-2; TRBD1 might be the D (7 bases). CDR1 and CDR2 from the germline V gene are LGHDT and YNNKEL (reference sequence). There are 17 residues in the CDR3. Deletions cut 1 base from V and 3 bases from J, with 15 bases between. CDR3 loop: CASSQARGQRDTGELFF. In nucleotides, the CDR3 is TGTGCCAGCAGCCAAGCTAGGGGGCAGCGGGACACCGGGGAGCTGTTTTTT.

This chain uses TRBV2 with TRBJ1-2; D call uncertain. Germline V CDR1 and CDR2: SNHLY, FYNNEI. The CDR3 loop spans 12 amino acids. Between the trimmed V and J ends, which lost 7 bases and 8 bases, there was a span of 14 bases. The CDR3 region has the DNA TGTGCCAGCACCGAGGGCGGGGTCGGCTACACCTTC. Translating it yields CASTEGGVGYTF.

The chain has TRBV6-5 and TRBJ1-4; TRBD1 might be the D (5 bases). V lost 2 bases, J lost 8 bases, and 12 bases lay in between. The germline gives CDR1 MNHEY, CDR2 SVGAGI. This CDR3 is built from 14 residues. CDR3 DNA sequence: TGTGCCAGCAGTTACCAGGTCGGGGGGGAAAAACTGTTTTTT. This translates into CASSYQVGGEKLFF.

The CDR3 DNA reads as TGCGCCAGCAGCATCGGACAGGGTGGCTATGGCTACACCTTC. The encoded protein is CASSIGQGGYGYTF. V gene TRBV5-1 combines with J gene TRBJ1-2, with TRBD1 matching over 8 bases. Germline trimming cut 4 bases from V and 4 bases from J; bases unmatched to any gene: 6. The CDR3 extends over 14 amino acids. The germline CDR1 and CDR2 sequences are SGHRS and YFSETQ.

The J gene is TRBJ1-2, the V gene TRBV5-1; D unresolved. V lost 4 bases and J 3 bases, leaving 13 bases between the germline ends. This CDR3 has 14 residues. Germline V gene sequence: CDR1 SGHRS, CDR2 YFSETQ. The CDR3 is CASSHEGRDYGYTF. The DNA of the CDR3 is TGCGCCAGCAGCCACGAGGGTCGGGACTATGGCTACACCTTC.

The rearrangement joins TRBV19 to TRBJ2-5, with 11 nucleotides matching TRBD2. Looked up from germline, CDR1 is LNHDA and CDR2 is SQIVND (reference sequence). The CDR3 is 15 residues long. With 2 bases clipped from V and 5 bases from J, the junction kept 4 bases outside the gene matches. Written as DNA, the CDR3 is TGTGCCAGTAGTATAACTAGCGGGGGCCGGGAGACCCAGTACTTC. Translating it yields CASSITSGGRETQYF.

This chain joins TRBV13 and TRBJ1-2; the D gene is possibly TRBD1 (5 bases). Trimming removed 4 bases at V and 7 bases at J, with 16 bases between. This CDR3 spans 14 amino acids. In germline, CDR1 is PRHDT, CDR2 FYEKMQ (reference sequence). The CDR3 here is CASSSRGGAVGYTF. The CDR3 nucleotides read TGTGCCAGCAGCTCGAGGGGAGGGGCGGTTGGCTACACCTTC.

The gene calls are TRBV4-3 and TRBJ1-6; D may be TRBD1 (5 bases). CDR1 is LGHNA, CDR2 YSLEER, per germline. This CDR3 has 14 amino acids. Trimming cost V 4 bases and J 7 bases, with 11 bases left between them. The CDR3 sequence: CASSPQGRNSPLHF. The CDR3 nucleotides are TGCGCCAGCAGCCCGCAGGGCCGGAATTCACCCCTCCACTTT.